A selection of T cell receptor beta chains follows, all from one sample in a study of cytomegalovirus exposure and HLA in healthy donors. Repertoires were generated with immunoSEQ multiplex PCR, while TCRdb's copy carries only in-frame clones and drops some. In the table there are approximately 150,000 clones, 80% of which are singletons. What was sequenced was PBMCs. Receptors were obtained from a man aged 35 to 55 in good health and CMV-seronegative. Each CDR3 is given with its conserved first and last residue. A D gene is named only where the DNA matches it firmly. Clone size, where shown, is once, few, many, or a class for clones that have expanded.

j_gene	v_gene	abundance	d_gene	CDR3nt	CDR3aa
TRBJ1-2	TRBV19	.	TRBD1	TGTGCCAGTAGTTTTCAGGGGGACTATGGCTACACCTTC	CASSFQGDYGYTF
TRBJ1-2	TRBV20-1	.	TRBD1	TGCAGTGCCAGGACAGGGGATGGCTACACCTTC	CSARTGDGYTF
TRBJ1-1	TRBV19	.	.	TGTGCCAGTACCCTGACAGACACGAACACTGAAGCTTTCTTT	CASTLTDTNTEAFF
TRBJ1-2	TRBV4-3	once	.	TGCGCCAGCAGCCAAGTACAAGCTAACTATGGCTACACCTTC	CASSQVQANYGYTF
TRBJ2-7	TRBV9	.	.	TGTGCCAGCAGCCCAGGACAGACGCCCTACGAGCAGTACTTC	CASSPGQTPYEQYF
TRBJ2-1	TRBV9	.	TRBD2	TGTGCCAGCAGCGACCGACTAGCGGGTGGGGATGAGCAGTTCTTC	CASSDRLAGGDEQFF
TRBJ2-3	TRBV7-2	.	.	TGTGCCAGCAGCTTAATGCAGATTAGCACAGATACGCAGTATTTT	CASSLMQISTDTQYF
TRBJ2-1	TRBV5-1	.	TRBD1	TGCGCCAGCAGCCAGGGGGTTAGCTCCTACAATGAGCAGTTCTTC	CASSQGVSSYNEQFF
TRBJ2-1	TRBV5-4	.	TRBD1	TGTGCCAGCACCCCTTTTTCGGGACAGTACAATGAGCAGTTCTTC	CASTPFSGQYNEQFF
TRBJ1-4	TRBV6-1	.	.	TGTGCCAGCAGGACTGGGGGGGCTCTTTATGAAAAACTGTTTTTT	CASRTGGALYEKLFF
TRBJ2-7	TRBV10-3	.	TRBD1	TGTGCCATCAGTGAGACAGGGGGCTACTACGAGCAGTACTTC	CAISETGGYYEQYF
TRBJ1-1	TRBV28	few	TRBD1	TGTGCCAGCAGTACAAAACAGGGGGGGAACACTGAAGCTTTCTTT	CASSTKQGGNTEAFF
TRBJ2-1	TRBV5-6	.	.	TGTGCCAGCAGCCCGGCGGGTAGGGCTAACACTGAGCAGTTCTTC	CASSPAGRANTEQFF
TRBJ1-3	TRBV19	.	.	TGTGCCAGTAGTATCGAGAGGGCTGGAAACACCATATATTTT	CASSIERAGNTIYF
TRBJ1-1	TRBV30	.	.	TGTGCCTGGAGCGGGGTTAACACTGAAGCTTTCTTT	CAWSGVNTEAFF
TRBJ2-5	TRBV9	.	TRBD2	TGTGCCAGCAGCGTAGGGCTAGCGGGGGCCCTGGGAGAGACCCAGTACTTC	CASSVGLAGALGETQYF
TRBJ1-1	TRBV5-1	.	.	TGCGCCAGCAGCGCCCCGGCTAGCTTGGGCACTGAAGCTTTCTTT	CASSAPASLGTEAFF
TRBJ1-1	TRBV15	.	TRBD1	TGTGCCACCAGCACGAATCACAGGGGGCGCGGGAACACTGAAGCTTTCTTT	CATSTNHRGRGNTEAFF
TRBJ2-1	TRBV9	.	.	TGTGCCAGCAGCGTAGTGGCAGGGGCGAACAATGAGCAGTTCTTC	CASSVVAGANNEQFF
TRBJ2-3	TRBV5-6	few	TRBD2	TGTGCCAGCAGCCCCGGGGGGGGCGCAGATACGCAGTATTTT	CASSPGGGADTQYF
TRBJ2-3	TRBV6-5	.	.	TGTGCCAGCAGTGCCCTGAGGGGGATCACAGATACGCAGTATTTT	CASSALRGITDTQYF
TRBJ1-2	TRBV10-2	.	.	TGCGCCAGCAGCGCGGGGGCTAACTATGGCTACACCTTC	CASSAGANYGYTF
TRBJ2-5	TRBV7-2	.	TRBD1	TGTGCCAGCAGCTTAGGGGGACAGGGTGAGACCCAGTACTTC	CASSLGGQGETQYF
TRBJ1-2	TRBV28	.	.	TGTGCCAGCAGAATGACAGGTTTTAACTATGGCTACACCTTC	CASRMTGFNYGYTF
TRBJ1-2	TRBV12-5	.	.	TGTGCTAGTGGTGTAAGGACAGACTATGGCTACACCTTC	CASGVRTDYGYTF
TRBJ1-1	TRBV18	.	.	TGTGCCAGCTCACCAATAGCGAACACTGAAGCTTTCTTT	CASSPIANTEAFF
TRBJ2-7	TRBV5-1	.	TRBD1	TGCGCCAGCAGCTTGAACAGGGGGCTTAACGAGCAGTACTTC	CASSLNRGLNEQYF
TRBJ2-7	TRBV15	few	TRBD2	TGTGCCACCAGCAGAGATTGGGGACTAAGCGGGACCTACGAGCAGTACTTC	CATSRDWGLSGTYEQYF
TRBJ1-1	TRBV10-1	.	.	TGCGCCAGCAGTGAAAATGAGAGCCGGGGAGCTTTCTTT	CASSENESRGAFF
TRBJ1-2	TRBV2	.	TRBD1	TGTGCCAGCAGTGAACGAAAGACAGGGAAGGGCTACACCTTC	CASSERKTGKGYTF
TRBJ1-1	TRBV19	.	.	TGTGCCACCGAGGGGAACACTGAAGCTTTCTTT	CATEGNTEAFF
TRBJ1-2	TRBV5-4	.	TRBD1	TGTGCCTTTGGGACAGGGAATACCTATGGCTACACCTTC	CAFGTGNTYGYTF
TRBJ2-3	TRBV28	.	.	TGTGCCAGCAGTGCTGGCGGTACAGATACGCAGTATTTT	CASSAGGTDTQYF
TRBJ2-4	TRBV2	.	TRBD1	TGTGCCAGCACCGGGGACAGGGAACGTTCCGGAAACATTCAGTACTTC	CASTGDRERSGNIQYF
TRBJ1-2	TRBV6-1	.	TRBD1	TGTGCCAGCAGTGACGCGACAGGGGGCAGCCTCTATGGCTACACCTTC	CASSDATGGSLYGYTF
TRBJ1-2	TRBV15	.	TRBD1	TGTGCCACCAGCAGAGATAAGGCAGGGGGTGGCTACACCTTC	CATSRDKAGGGYTF